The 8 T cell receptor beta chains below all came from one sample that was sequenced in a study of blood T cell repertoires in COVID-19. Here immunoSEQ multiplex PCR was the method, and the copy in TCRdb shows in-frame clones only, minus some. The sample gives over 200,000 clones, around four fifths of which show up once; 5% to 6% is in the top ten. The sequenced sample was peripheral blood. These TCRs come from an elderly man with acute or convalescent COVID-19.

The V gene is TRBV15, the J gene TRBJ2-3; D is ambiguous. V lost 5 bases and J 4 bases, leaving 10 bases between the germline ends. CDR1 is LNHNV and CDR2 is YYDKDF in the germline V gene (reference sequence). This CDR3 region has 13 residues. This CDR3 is CATSELVSDTQYF. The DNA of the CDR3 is TGTGCCACCAGCGAGCTAGTTTCAGATACGCAGTATTTT.

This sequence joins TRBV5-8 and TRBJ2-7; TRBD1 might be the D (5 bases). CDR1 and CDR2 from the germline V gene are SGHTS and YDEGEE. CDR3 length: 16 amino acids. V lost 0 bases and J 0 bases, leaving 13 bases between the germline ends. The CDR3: CASSLGLRDSSYEQYF. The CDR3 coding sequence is TGTGCCAGCAGCTTGGGGCTCAGGGATAGCTCCTACGAGCAGTACTTC.

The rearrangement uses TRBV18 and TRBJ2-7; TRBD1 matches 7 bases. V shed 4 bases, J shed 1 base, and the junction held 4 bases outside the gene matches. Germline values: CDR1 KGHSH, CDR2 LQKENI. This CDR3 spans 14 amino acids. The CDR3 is CASSRLGQSYEQYF. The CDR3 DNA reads TGTGCCAGCTCACGGTTGGGACAGTCCTACGAGCAGTACTTC.

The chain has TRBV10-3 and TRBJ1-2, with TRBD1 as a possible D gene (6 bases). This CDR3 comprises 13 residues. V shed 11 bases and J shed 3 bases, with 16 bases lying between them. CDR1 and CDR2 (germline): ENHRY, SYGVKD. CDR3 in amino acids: CASTGLEDYGYTF. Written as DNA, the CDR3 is TGTGCCTCTACAGGGCTTGAAGACTATGGCTACACCTTC.

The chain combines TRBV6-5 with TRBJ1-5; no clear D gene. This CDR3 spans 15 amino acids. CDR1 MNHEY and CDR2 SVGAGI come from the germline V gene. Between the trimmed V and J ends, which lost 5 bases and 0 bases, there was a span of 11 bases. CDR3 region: CASSRGGYSNQPQHF. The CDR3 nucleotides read TGTGCCAGCAGTCGGGGAGGGTATAGCAATCAGCCCCAGCATTTT.

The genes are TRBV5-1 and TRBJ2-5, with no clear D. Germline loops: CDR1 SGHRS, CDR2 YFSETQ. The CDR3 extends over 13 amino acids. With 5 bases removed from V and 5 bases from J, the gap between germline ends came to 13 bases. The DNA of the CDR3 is TGCGCCAGCAGTAGAACAGCTGAGGAGACCCAGTACTTC. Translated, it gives CASSRTAEETQYF.

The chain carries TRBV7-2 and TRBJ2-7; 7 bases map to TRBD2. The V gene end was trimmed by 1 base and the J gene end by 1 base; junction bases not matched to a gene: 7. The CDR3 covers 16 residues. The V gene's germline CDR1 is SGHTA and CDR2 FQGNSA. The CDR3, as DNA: TGTGCCAGCAGCTTAGGATGGGCTAGCGGTTCCTACGAGCAGTACTTC. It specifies CASSLGWASGSYEQYF.

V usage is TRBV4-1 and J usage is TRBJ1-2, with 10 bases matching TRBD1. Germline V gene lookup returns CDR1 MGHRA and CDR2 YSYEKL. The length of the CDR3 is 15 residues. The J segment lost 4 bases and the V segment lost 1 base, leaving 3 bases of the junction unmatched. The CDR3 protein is CASSQVGTGVYGYTF. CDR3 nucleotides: TGCGCCAGCAGCCAAGTTGGGACAGGGGTCTATGGCTACACCTTC.